The 6 T cell receptor beta chains below were found in one sample sequenced in a study of T-cell reconstitution after alpha-beta-depleted transplantation in children. Unique molecular identifiers were used to barcode this TCRbeta library. TCRdb reanalysed the PCR reads using MiXCR and keeps one entry per CDR3 protein. The repertoire holds about 97,000 distinct CDR3 sequences, with approximately 6% as singletons. The sample was PBMCs, mostly from graft donor cells, taken 60 days after TCRalphabeta/CD19-depleted stem cell transplant. The receptors were gathered from a female patient between 2 and 15 years old who had a stem cell transplant for Fanconi anemia, so the T cells may come from the graft donor.

In regard to this clonotype: A read error may account for a junction end that differs from germline. This chain connects TRBV3-1 to TRBJ1-4; D not certain. The CDR3 is 18 residues long. In germline, CDR1 is LGHDT, CDR2 YNNKEL (reference sequence). This chain's CDR3 is CTSCFIEGSELTNEKLFF. CDR3 nucleotide sequence: TGTACCAGCTGTTTTATTGAGGGATCGGAGTTGACTAATGAAAAACTGTTTTTT. Together with reference TRBV3-1 and TRBJ1-4, the CDR3 gives the full variable domain: DTAVSQTPKYLVTQMGNDKSIKCEQNLGHDTMYWYKQDSKKFLKIMFSYNNKELIINETVPNRFSPKSPDKAHLNLHINSLELGDSAVYFCTSCFIEGSELTNEKLFFGSGTQLSVL.

This clonotype has a count of ten or more. The V gene is TRBV28, the J gene TRBJ2-1, with a possible D match to TRBD2 (6 bases). In germline, CDR1 is MDHEN, CDR2 SYDVKM. Between the trimmed V and J ends, which lost 2 bases and 2 bases, there was a span of 10 bases. The CDR3 spans 15 residues. The CDR3 loop reads CASSLPGDPYNEQFF. The CDR3 region has the DNA TGTGCCAGCAGTTTACCGGGGGACCCCTACAATGAGCAGTTCTTC.

This clonotype came up a few times. The chain joins TRBV11-2 to TRBJ2-7; D assignment may be TRBD1 or TRBD2 (6 bases each). CDR1 SGHAT and CDR2 FQNNGV come from the germline V gene. The V end was cut by 7 bases, the J end by 1 base, with 29 bases between. This CDR3 is built from 19 residues. CDR3 DNA: TGTGCCAGCACCATTAGAAGTTCTCGGGGGCGGAGCCTTTCCTACGAGCAGTACTTC. Translating it yields CASTIRSSRGRSLSYEQYF.

This clonotype has ten or more counts. The chain is built from TRBV5-1 and TRBJ2-7; D might be TRBD2 (5 bases). Germline V gene sequence: CDR1 SGHRS, CDR2 YFSETQ. This CDR3 comprises 14 residues. V was pared by 5 bases and J by 2 bases, with 14 bases between. This CDR3 reads CASRGVYQPYEQYF. In DNA, the CDR3 is TGCGCCAGCAGGGGAGTATACCAACCCTACGAGCAGTACTTC. The entire variable domain, with the rest obtained from reference TRBV5-1 and TRBJ2-7, is as follows: KAGVTQTPRYLIKTRGQQVTLSCSPISGHRSVSWYQQTPGQGLQFLFEYFSETQRNKGNFPGRFSGRQFSNSRSEMNVSTLELGDSALYLCASRGVYQPYEQYFGPGTRLTVT.

J is TRBJ2-5 and V is TRBV7-8; D not certain. CDR1 is SGHVS, CDR2 FQNEAQ, per germline. V gave up 3 bases and J gave up 5 bases, with 13 bases separating them. There are 14 residues in the CDR3. CDR3 in amino acids: CASSFLPPQETQYF. CDR3 nucleotide sequence: TGTGCCAGCAGCTTTCTTCCCCCCCAGGAGACCCAGTACTTC.

The V call is TRBV6-4, the J call TRBJ2-1, with a weak D call TRBD1 (5 bases). The CDR3 totals 15 residues. CDR1 and CDR2 (germline): MRHNA, SNTAGT. The ends were cut back, 4 bases at V and 6 bases at J, with 16 bases in the middle. DNA for the CDR3: TGTGCCAGCAGTGTTGTTAGGGGTTTGGTCAATGAGCAGTTCTTC. Its protein is CASSVVRGLVNEQFF.